Listed here are 2 T cell receptor beta chains from one sample, sequenced in a study of T-cell memory formation after mild COVID-19. MiXCR, run by TCRdb on the 5' RACE reads, gives a single entry per CDR3 protein. The sample lists fewer than 700,000 distinct CDR3 sequences, over 15% seen once, with around 12% in the top ten. Sequenced input: PBMCs or a T cell subset sorted from them (not recorded which). Source of these receptors: an adult woman who had mild COVID-19 (a few samples of this study predate the infection). Cell type and time point are not known.

This clonotype has only one observation. The chain combines TRBV12-3 or TRBV12-4 with TRBJ1-5, with D uncertain. The length of the CDR3 is 17 residues. V gave up 7 bases and J gave up 4 bases, with 23 bases separating them. The DNA of the CDR3 is TGTGCCAGCACCACCCCCACTGGCGTATCGGGAAATCAGCCCCAGCATTTT. Translating gives CASTTPTGVSGNQPQHF.

V and J are TRBV6-5 and TRBJ2-7, with D perhaps matching TRBD1 (6 bases). Germline CDR1 reads MNHEY; CDR2 reads SVGAGI. The V gene lost 6 bases and the J gene lost 4 bases, with 19 bases spanning the gap. The length of the CDR3 is 15 residues. The CDR3 region is CASSRRDTQVYEQYF. As DNA, the CDR3 is TGTGCCAGCAGCCGCCGGGACACCCAAGTGTACGAGCAGTACTTC.